The 11 T cell receptor beta chains listed next were all sequenced from one sample in a study of blood T cell repertoires in COVID-19. The table came from immunoSEQ multiplex PCR; TCRdb's copy has only in-frame clones and leaves some out. The sample lists under 150,000 clones, 80% to 85% seen once, with about 8.4% in the top ten. The sequenced sample was peripheral blood. The receptors derive from an older woman with active or convalescent COVID-19.

The chain is built from TRBV4-3 and TRBJ1-2; TRBD1 matches 8 bases. The CDR3 is 13 amino acids. With V trimmed by 1 base and J by 13 bases, 8 bases remained unmatched. Germline lookup yields CDR1 LGHNA and CDR2 YSLEER. The CDR3 loop reads CASSQVTQGALTF. The CDR3 nucleotides read TGCGCCAGCAGCCAAGTGACGCAGGGGGCTCTCACCTTC.

V and J are TRBV5-6 and TRBJ1-2, with 9 bases matching TRBD1. The CDR3 runs 13 residues. Germline CDR1 is SGHDT and CDR2 is YYEEEE. Germline trimming cut 4 bases from V and 5 bases from J; bases unmatched to any gene: 3. The CDR3 coding sequence is TGTGCCAGCAGCCTGGACAGGGGTTATGGCTACACCTTC. Amino acids: CASSLDRGYGYTF.

The chain uses TRBV27 and TRBJ2-1; D not certain. The germline V and J ends were trimmed by 5 bases and 0 bases, with 8 bases remaining between them. CDR3 length: 14 residues. Germline CDR1 MNHEY, CDR2 SMNVEV (reference sequence). DNA for the CDR3: TGTGCCAGCAGTCCTATTAGCTCCTACAATGAGCAGTTCTTC. Protein: CASSPISSYNEQFF.

The rearrangement links TRBV19 to TRBJ2-1; 8 bases agree with TRBD2. V was clipped by 7 bases and J by 9 bases; unmatched bases: 14. The CDR3 has 15 residues. CDR1 and CDR2 (germline): LNHDA, SQIVND (reference sequence). The CDR3 sequence is CASMLGGAIGGEQFF. The CDR3 DNA is TGTGCCAGTATGCTCGGGGGGGCGATTGGTGGTGAGCAGTTCTTC.

The chain has TRBV5-6 and TRBJ1-4, with 9 bases lining up with TRBD1. V lost 5 bases, J lost 8 bases, and 10 bases stayed unmatched. CDR1 and CDR2 (germline): SGHDT, YYEEEE. This CDR3 is 15 amino acids long. CDR3 residues: CASSPTGTGREKLFF. DNA for the CDR3: TGTGCCAGCAGTCCCACCGGGACAGGGCGGGAAAAACTGTTTTTT.

CDR3 sequence: CASSSQAGKNTGELFF. For the CDR3, the DNA is TGTGCCAGCTCATCACAGGCGGGAAAGAACACCGGGGAGCTGTTTTTT. The chain couples TRBV18 to TRBJ2-2, with a weak D call TRBD2 (6 bases). The CDR3 is 16 amino acids. Germline V gene data show CDR1 as KGHSH and CDR2 as LQKENI. Trimming cost V 5 bases and J 1 base, with 14 bases left between them. Filled out from reference TRBV18 and TRBJ2-2, the complete variable domain reads NAGVMQNPRHLVRRRGQEARLRCSPMKGHSHVYWYRQLPEEGLKFMVYLQKENIIDESGMPKERFSAEFPKEGPSILRIQQVVRGDSAAYFCASSSQAGKNTGELFFGEGSRLTVL.

The chain has TRBV24-1 and TRBJ2-1; a weak D match, TRBD2 (6 bases). CDR1 is KGHDR and CDR2 is SFDVKD in the germline V gene. The CDR3 has 13 residues. The V gene lost 9 bases and the J gene lost 0 bases, with 8 bases spanning the gap. Here the CDR3 reads CATAGPSYNEQFF. The CDR3 nucleotides are TGTGCCACCGCGGGACCCTCCTACAATGAGCAGTTCTTC.

The rearrangement joins TRBV6-6 to TRBJ1-1; unclear D gene. The V gene's germline CDR1 is MNHNY and CDR2 SVGAGI (reference sequence). The CDR3 length is 14 residues. V lost 8 bases and J lost 4, with 17 bases in between. In DNA, the CDR3 is TGTGCCAGCGGAGAAGTTAAGGCGGTCACTGAAGCTTTCTTT. This translates into CASGEVKAVTEAFF.

Points on this clone: This specimen includes other DNA sequences encoding the same CDR3. V is TRBV11-2 and J is TRBJ2-1, with a tentative D call TRBD2 (5 bases). Germline assignment: CDR1 SGHAT and CDR2 FQNNGV. Trimming removed 1 base from V and 5 bases from J, with 9 bases in between. This CDR3 spans 14 amino acids. The CDR3 nucleotides are TGTGCCAGCAGCTTAGGGCTGAGGGACAATGAGCAGTTCTTC. It codes for CASSLGLRDNEQFF.

The chain carries TRBV15 and TRBJ1-1; perhaps TRBD1 as D (5 bases). This CDR3 contains 14 residues. The germline gives CDR1 LNHNV, CDR2 YYDKDF (reference sequence). Deletions cut 7 bases from V and 5 bases from J, with 17 bases between. The CDR3, as DNA: TGTGCCACCATGATACAGGTGGGGTTTACTGAAGCTTTCTTT. Translated, it gives CATMIQVGFTEAFF.

J is TRBJ2-7 and V is TRBV3-1 (or the pseudogene TRBV3-2), with a tentative D call TRBD2 (6 bases). CDR1 and CDR2 from the germline V gene are LGHDT and YNNKEL (reference sequence). Trimming left V 1 base short and J 2 bases short, with 12 bases between. This CDR3 is 15 amino acids long. The CDR3 protein is CASSQAGLYPYEQYF. The CDR3 bases are TGTGCCAGCAGCCAAGCGGGACTTTACCCCTACGAGCAGTACTTC.